A selection of T cell receptor beta chains follows, all from one sample in a study of lymphopenia after photon versus proton radiotherapy. Assay used: immunoSEQ multiplex PCR; TCRdb lists only in-frame clones, some missing. The table has tens of thousands of clones, around 86% seen once; the top ten hold more than 10%. Sequencing used peripheral blood, obtained from a patient treated with proton-based radiotherapy. The receptors derive from an elderly man with esophageal cancer. Each CDR3 is given with its conserved first and last residue. The D gene is left open where the match is weak. Part of the rows lack a size; the others show once, few, many or a class for expanded clones.

j_gene | abundance | v_gene | d_gene | CDR3nt | CDR3aa
TRBJ2-1 | few | TRBV30 | NA | TGTGCCTGGGCCCGAACTCATTACTCCTACAATGAGCAGTTCTTC | CAWARTHYSYNEQFF
TRBJ2-1 | NA | TRBV29-1 | TRBD1 | TGCAGCGTGGATGGACAGGGGCGGGTATACAATGAGCAGTTCTTC | CSVDGQGRVYNEQFF
TRBJ2-1 | NA | TRBV27 | NA | TGTGCCAGCAGTTTAAAGACAGTCCATGAGCAGTTCTTC | CASSLKTVHEQFF
TRBJ2-5 | NA | TRBV4-1 | TRBD2 | TGCGCCAGCAGCCTCCGCGGGAGTTTGGAGACCCAGTACTTC | CASSLRGSLETQYF
TRBJ2-1 | NA | TRBV27 | NA | TGTGCCAGCAGTTTTGCGGGATATAACAATGAGCAGTTCTTC | CASSFAGYNNEQFF
TRBJ1-5 | once | TRBV15 | NA | TGTGCCACCAGCCTCAACAGGGTTGCTCAGCCCCAGCATTTT | CATSLNRVAQPQHF
TRBJ1-4 | NA | TRBV5-1 | NA | TGCGCCAGCAGCTCGTTTGGGTCAACTAATGAAAAACTGTTTTTT | CASSSFGSTNEKLFF
TRBJ1-1 | NA | TRBV30 | NA | TGTGCCTGTCGGAGGCTGAACACTGAAGCTTTCTTT | CACRRLNTEAFF
TRBJ1-1 | NA | TRBV7-2 | TRBD1 | TGTGCCAGCAGCTCTGACAGGGCGAACACTGAAGCTTTCTTT | CASSSDRANTEAFF
TRBJ1-1 | NA | TRBV7-2 | NA | TGTGCCAGCAGCTTAGCCCCGGTGGGCCTCACTGAAGCTTTCTTT | CASSLAPVGLTEAFF
TRBJ2-3 | NA | TRBV5-1 | NA | TGCGCCAGCAGCTTCGGACTACAGAACACAGATACGCAGTATTTT | CASSFGLQNTDTQYF
TRBJ2-7 | NA | TRBV6-1 | TRBD2 | TGTGCCAGCAGCCGAAGCGGGAGGGAAAGCGAGCAGTACTTC | CASSRSGRESEQYF
TRBJ2-7 | NA | TRBV29-1 | NA | TGCAGCGTCGTACCAAGGGCATCCTACGAGCAGTACTTC | CSVVPRASYEQYF
TRBJ1-2 | NA | TRBV15 | NA | TGTGCCACCAGCAGAGATTACGCAGGGGAACTCACCTTC | CATSRDYAGELTF
TRBJ2-5 | NA | TRBV5-6 | NA | TGTGCCAGCAGCTTGGGAAAGGACCCCTGGACACCAATGGCCGAGACCCAGTACTTC | CASSLGKDPWTPMAETQYF
TRBJ1-1 | NA | TRBV5-4 | NA | TGTGCCAGCAGCTTCAAGGCGTCGGGACCCCTCGCGGGCGGCGGGGCTTTCTTT | CASSFKASGPLAGGGAFF
TRBJ2-1 | NA | TRBV18 | TRBD2 | TGTGCCAGCTCACCGGGACTAGCGGGAAGTAATGAGCAGTTCTTC | CASSPGLAGSNEQFF
TRBJ1-4 | NA | TRBV10-3 | TRBD1 | TGTGCCATCAGTGAGTCTGAGGGGGCGCGTGAAAAACTGTTTTTT | CAISESEGAREKLFF
TRBJ2-3 | once | TRBV4-2 | NA | TGTGCCAGCAGCCAGGGGGATACGCAGTATTTT | CASSQGDTQYF
TRBJ1-5 | NA | TRBV5-1 | TRBD1 | TGCGCCAGCAGCCCGACAGGGGTAAGCAATCAGCCCCAGCATTTT | CASSPTGVSNQPQHF
TRBJ1-2 | NA | TRBV5-1 | TRBD1 | TGCGCCAGCAGCCTACCCCCAGGGGGCGGCAACTATGGCTACACCTTC | CASSLPPGGGNYGYTF
TRBJ1-1 | NA | TRBV5-1 | TRBD1 | TGCGCCAGCAGCTCCGGACAGGGAATTAACACTGAAGCTTTCTTT | CASSSGQGINTEAFF
TRBJ1-4 | NA | TRBV7-2 | NA | TGTGCCAGCAGCTTATCAAACCCCTATGAAAAACTGTTTTTT | CASSLSNPYEKLFF
TRBJ2-1 | NA | TRBV7-2 | NA | TGTGCCACCGCCCCGGGGGGCGGGTACAATGAGCAGTTCTTC | CATAPGGGYNEQFF
TRBJ2-6 | once | TRBV4-2 | NA | TGTGCCAGCAGCGCGTGGTTACAAAGTCGGGCCAACGTCCTGACTTTC | CASSAWLQSRANVLTF
TRBJ2-5 | NA | TRBV5-6 | TRBD1 | TGTGCCAGCAGCTGGGACAGGGGGGGGTACCAAGAGACCCAGTACTTC | CASSWDRGGYQETQYF
TRBJ1-3 | NA | TRBV7-2 | NA | TGTGCCAGCAGTTTGGCGGGGAACTCTGGAAACACCATATATTTT | CASSLAGNSGNTIYF
TRBJ2-1 | NA | TRBV4-1 | TRBD1 | TGCGCCAGCAGCCACCCCGACAGGGGCTACAATGAGCAGTTCTTC | CASSHPDRGYNEQFF
TRBJ1-6 | NA | TRBV5-1 | TRBD1 | TGCGCCAGCAGCTTAGGCCAGGGGGCTGGTAATTCACCCCTCCACTTT | CASSLGQGAGNSPLHF
TRBJ1-2 | NA | TRBV6-6 | TRBD1 | TGTGCCAGCACTCTCGGACAGGGGGCAGGCTACACCTTC | CASTLGQGAGYTF
TRBJ2-3 | NA | TRBV7-7 | NA | TGTGCCAGCAGCCACCGGGGAGCTAGCACAGATACGCAGTATTTT | CASSHRGASTDTQYF
TRBJ1-1 | few | TRBV7-2 | NA | TGTGCCAGCAGCTTGGCACCGACGGCGAACACTGAAGCTTTCTTT | CASSLAPTANTEAFF
TRBJ1-4 | once | TRBV10-3 | NA | TGTGCCATCTCAGAACCGCCCGCTAATGAAAAACTGTTTTTT | CAISEPPANEKLFF
TRBJ2-1 | NA | TRBV4-1 | NA | TGCGCCAGCAGCCAAGAATCGGGGGCGTCCTACAATGAGCAGTTCTTC | CASSQESGASYNEQFF
TRBJ2-7 | NA | TRBV11-1 | NA | TGTGCCAGCAGCAACTACGGGACCGAGCAGTACTTC | CASSNYGTEQYF